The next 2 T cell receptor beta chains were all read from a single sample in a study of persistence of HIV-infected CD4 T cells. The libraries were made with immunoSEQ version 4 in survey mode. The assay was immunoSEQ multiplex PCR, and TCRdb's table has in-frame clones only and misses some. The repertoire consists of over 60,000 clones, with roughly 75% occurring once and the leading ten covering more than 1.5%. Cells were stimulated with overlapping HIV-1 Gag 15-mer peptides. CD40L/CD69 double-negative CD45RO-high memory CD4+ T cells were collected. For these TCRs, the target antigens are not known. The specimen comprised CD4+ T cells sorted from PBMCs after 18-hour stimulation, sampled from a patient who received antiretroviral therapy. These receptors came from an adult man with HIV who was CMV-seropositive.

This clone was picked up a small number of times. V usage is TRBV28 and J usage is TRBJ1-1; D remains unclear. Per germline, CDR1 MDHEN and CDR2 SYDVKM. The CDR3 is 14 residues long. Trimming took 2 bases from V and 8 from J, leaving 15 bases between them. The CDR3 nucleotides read TGTGCCAGCAGTTTAACCGCCTCTGAAAGGGAAGCTTTCTTT. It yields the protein CASSLTASEREAFF.

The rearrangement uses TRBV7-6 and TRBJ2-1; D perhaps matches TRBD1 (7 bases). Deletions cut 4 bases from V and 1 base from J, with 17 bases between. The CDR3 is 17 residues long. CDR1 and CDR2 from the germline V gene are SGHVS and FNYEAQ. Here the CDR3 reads CASSSSQGGSSYNEQFF. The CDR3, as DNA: TGTGCCAGCAGCTCCTCCCAGGGGGGCAGTTCCTACAATGAGCAGTTCTTC.